The 16 T cell receptor beta chains presented below share a single source sample, sequenced in a study of T cells in localized non-small cell lung cancer. Assay used: immunoSEQ multiplex PCR; TCRdb lists only in-frame clones, some missing. The sample shows over 70,000 clones, roughly nine tenths of them seen only once. Material: peripheral blood, obtained before any cancer treatment. These receptors all stem from a male donor at least 60 years old with stage III squamous cell lung carcinoma.

The CDR3 nucleotides are TGTGCCAGCAGAACCACTCGGACGGACAATTCACCCCTCCACTTT. Translated: CASRTTRTDNSPLHF. The genes are TRBV2 and TRBJ1-6; unclear D gene. The CDR3 length is 15 residues. V dropped 6 bases and J dropped 7 bases, with 16 bases sitting between them. Germline CDR1 reads SNHLY; CDR2 reads FYNNEI.

The chain is built from TRBV7-6 and TRBJ2-5, with D perhaps given as TRBD1 or TRBD2 (5 bases each). Germline CDR1 and CDR2: SGHVS and FNYEAQ. The CDR3 sequence is 13 residues long. Trimming pared 1 base from V and 5 bases from J, leaving 8 bases between. The CDR3 region has the DNA TGTGCCAGCAGCTTAGGTGGGGGTGAGACCCAGTACTTC. Amino acid sequence: CASSLGGGETQYF.

The table lists this clone with a count of one. The CDR3 reads CASSPYTIGQETQYF. CDR3 nucleotides: TGTGCCAGTAGTCCATACACCATCGGCCAAGAGACCCAGTACTTC. The chain uses TRBV19 and TRBJ2-5; D unresolved. The V gene lost 5 bases and the J gene lost 1 base, with 14 bases spanning the gap. Germline V CDR1 and CDR2: LNHDA, SQIVND (reference sequence). CDR3 size: 15 residues.

V usage is TRBV6-4 and J usage is TRBJ1-2; weak D call: TRBD1 (5 bases). The V and J ends lost 3 bases and 2 bases respectively, with 10 bases between them. CDR1 MRHNA and CDR2 SNTAGT come from the germline V gene. The CDR3 length is 14 residues. CDR3 in DNA: TGTGCCAGCAGTGAGGGACCGGGGAACTATGGCTACACCTTC. It codes for CASSEGPGNYGYTF.

The chain couples TRBV7-2 to TRBJ1-3; no reliable D call. Germline CDR1 reads SGHTA; CDR2 reads FQGNSA. V was clipped by 6 bases and J by 1 base, with 10 bases between them. The CDR3 sequence is 14 residues long. This CDR3 is CASSDPSSGNTIYF. Written as DNA, the CDR3 is TGTGCCAGCAGTGATCCTTCATCTGGAAACACCATATATTTT. The full variable domain, in which reference TRBV7-2 and TRBJ1-3 provide the parts outside the CDR3, is GAGVSQSPSNKVTEKGKDVELRCDPISGHTALYWYRQSLGQGLEFLIYFQGNSAPDKSGLPSDRFSAERTGGSVSTLTIQRTQQEDSAVYLCASSDPSSGNTIYFGEGSWLTVV.

J is TRBJ2-3 and V is TRBV7-3, with D unresolved. Trimming took 2 bases from V and 3 from J, leaving 12 bases between them. Germline CDR1 and CDR2: SGHTA and FQGTGA. The CDR3 has 15 amino acids. The CDR3: CASSLSYRETDTQYF. CDR3 bases: TGTGCCAGCAGCTTATCTTACCGAGAAACAGATACGCAGTATTTT.

The V and J genes are TRBV29-1 and TRBJ2-7, with TRBD2 matching over 13 bases. Germline values: CDR1 SQVTM, CDR2 ANQGSEA. V shed 6 bases, J shed 3 bases, and the junction held 2 bases outside the gene matches. The CDR3 runs 13 residues. The CDR3 here is CSVGTSGVYEQYF. CDR3 coding DNA: TGCAGCGTAGGGACTAGCGGGGTCTACGAGCAGTACTTC.

The chain uses TRBV6-5 and TRBJ2-5; D unresolved. The CDR3 spans 12 residues. Germline V CDR1 and CDR2: MNHEY, SVGAGI. Trimming removed 4 bases at V and 4 bases at J, with 7 bases between. CDR3 bases: TGTGCCAGCAGTTTTTATGGAGAGACCCAGTACTTC. This translates into CASSFYGETQYF.

V and J are TRBV18 and TRBJ2-3, with D hard to call. This CDR3 region has 14 residues. Germline CDR1 reads KGHSH; CDR2 reads LQKENI. V dropped 0 bases and J dropped 4 bases, with 8 bases sitting between them. The CDR3 sequence: CASSPPGLADTQYF. In nucleotides, the CDR3 is TGTGCCAGCTCACCACCGGGCCTGGCAGATACGCAGTATTTT.

This chain joins TRBV4-1 and TRBJ2-1, with 8 bases that match TRBD2. V was pared by 0 bases and J by 7 bases, with 14 bases of the junction left unmatched. Germline values: CDR1 MGHRA, CDR2 YSYEKL. The CDR3 runs to 18 residues. The CDR3 is CASSQESVSGGAGNEQFF. CDR3 nucleotide sequence: TGCGCCAGCAGCCAAGAGTCGGTCTCCGGGGGGGCCGGGAATGAGCAGTTCTTC.

The V and J genes are TRBV6-5 and TRBJ2-3; no clear D. Between the trimmed V and J ends, which lost 2 bases and 8 bases, there was a span of 14 bases. CDR3 length: 14 amino acids. The germline CDR1 and CDR2 sequences are MNHEY and SVGAGI. The CDR3 reads CASSYQVFGLTQYF. CDR3 in DNA: TGTGCCAGCAGTTACCAGGTTTTTGGCCTTACGCAGTATTTT.

The V gene is TRBV14, the J gene TRBJ2-3, with D possibly matching TRBD2 (5 bases). The CDR3 is made up of 15 amino acids. V lost 3 bases, J lost 2 bases, and 12 bases lay in between. The germline CDR1 and CDR2 sequences are SGHDN and FVKESK. CDR3 region: CASSQAAGLTDTQYF. The CDR3 DNA sequence: TGTGCCAGCAGCCAGGCCGCGGGTCTCACAGATACGCAGTATTTT.

The V and J genes are TRBV4-2 and TRBJ1-6; D gene ambiguous. This CDR3 has 14 residues. Trimming stripped 0 bases from V and 8 bases from J, with 8 bases between. Germline CDR1 LGHNA, CDR2 YNFKEQ. Here the CDR3 DNA reads TGTGCCAGCAGCCAAGAGGGGAGGGATTCACCCCTCCACTTT. It codes for CASSQEGRDSPLHF.

The genes are TRBV4-2 and TRBJ1-3; D call uncertain. Per the germline V gene, CDR1 is LGHNA and CDR2 is YNFKEQ. The CDR3 is 17 residues long. V gave up 0 bases and J gave up 3 bases, with 15 bases separating them. The CDR3 is CASSQDIMGMNGNTIYF. In DNA form, the CDR3 reads TGTGCCAGCAGCCAAGATATAATGGGGATGAATGGAAACACCATATATTTT.

The genes are TRBV29-1 and TRBJ1-2; the D is unclear. V lost 4 bases and J lost 1, with 13 bases in between. Germline CDR1 and CDR2: SQVTM and ANQGSEA. The CDR3 is made up of 14 amino acids. CDR3 DNA sequence: TGCAGCGTTGGACCTCACACTCTTAACTATGGCTACACCTTC. Protein sequence: CSVGPHTLNYGYTF.

The rearrangement links TRBV19 to TRBJ2-2; tentatively, D is TRBD1 (5 bases). This CDR3 has 15 amino acids. Germline V CDR1 and CDR2: LNHDA, SQIVND (reference sequence). The V gene lost 0 bases and the J gene lost 1 base, with 6 bases spanning the gap. CDR3 nucleotide sequence: TGTGCCAGTAGTATAGACAGGGTGAACACCGGGGAGCTGTTTTTT. Residues: CASSIDRVNTGELFF.